The T cell receptor beta chain under discussion was sequenced for a study of glioma-infiltrating T cells. About the research overall: Samples included WHO grade II oligodendrogliomas or astrocytomas and initial-diagnosis grade IV glioblastomas.

Study outcomes and limitations: Gliomas, especially low-grade, showed above-expected tissue-blood divergence; non-neoplastic patients showed below. A blood CDR3 motif signature was depleted in highly divergent patients.

Trimming removed 11 bases from V and 12 bases from J, with 20 bases in between. CDR1 MNHNY and CDR2 SVGAGI come from the germline V gene (reference sequence). The CDR3 runs to 12 residues. As concerns this clonotype: Antigen specificity is unknown. A much larger clone differs by one base, so this may be a read error.

TCR alpha and beta CDR3 regions were amplified from RNA using iRepertoire nested multiplex PCR. One-step reverse transcription and amplification started from around 100-400 ng of tissue mRNA or PBMC total RNA. TCRdb re-called the multiplex PCR reads through MiXCR, storing one row per CDR3 protein. The sample holds 400,000 or so distinct CDR3 sequences, about two fifths seen once. This clonotype originated in a human donor with low-grade glioma or glioblastoma, undergoing nonglioma brain surgery, or in good health (not recorded which). The chain couples TRBV6-6 to TRBJ2-1; D is undetermined. The sequencing input was glioma tissue, nonneoplastic brain tissue, or PBMCs (not recorded which). The CDR3 nucleotides are TGTGCCGCCCTCCTGCTACCCCATGTGCAGTTCTTC. Its translation is CAALLLPHVQFF.